This is a list of T cell receptor beta chains from one sample in a study of control samples from healthy donors and cancer patients. Some clones are missing from TCRdb's copy, which holds only in-frame ones; the method was immunoSEQ multiplex PCR. Of around 140,000 clones in the sample, about 90% were seen once. Input material: blood. These TCRs come from a woman aged 45-65 years in good health. Both conserved end residues are part of each CDR3. D genes are given only for firm matches. Size is omitted from some rows. Given values are once, few, many or a class for expanded clones.

abundance	len	v_gene	d_gene	j_gene	CDR3aa	CDR3nt
once	17	TRBV28	TRBD1	TRBJ2-7	CASSSPLGQGGAYEQYF	TGTGCCAGCAGTTCCCCACTTGGACAGGGGGGGGCCTACGAGCAGTACTTC
NA	15	TRBV11-2	NA	TRBJ1-2	CASSLAGWGVYGYTF	TGTGCCAGCAGCTTAGCAGGGTGGGGAGTCTATGGCTACACCTTC
NA	14	TRBV28	TRBD2	TRBJ2-2	CASSLIAGAGELFF	TGTGCCAGCAGTTTAATAGCGGGGGCCGGGGAGCTGTTTTTT
NA	12	TRBV2	NA	TRBJ1-6	CASTQRMSPLHF	TGTGCCAGCACTCAGAGGATGTCACCCCTCCACTTT
NA	15	TRBV9	NA	TRBJ2-2	CASRGETRGTGELFF	TGTGCCAGCAGGGGGGAGACTAGGGGCACCGGGGAGCTGTTTTTT
NA	15	TRBV5-4	NA	TRBJ2-6	CASSMSATGANVLTF	TGTGCCAGCAGCATGTCTGCAACTGGGGCCAACGTCCTGACTTTC
NA	13	TRBV6-6	NA	TRBJ1-1	CASSYYGPTEAFF	TGTGCCAGCAGTTACTACGGGCCCACTGAAGCTTTCTTT
NA	12	TRBV10-3	NA	TRBJ1-6	CAIGDADSPLHF	TGTGCCATCGGGGACGCGGATTCACCCCTCCACTTT
NA	14	TRBV2	NA	TRBJ1-1	CASSEAPWATEAFF	TGTGCCAGCAGTGAAGCGCCGTGGGCCACTGAAGCTTTCTTT
NA	16	TRBV29-1	TRBD2	TRBJ2-5	CSAAGGPSQFQETQYF	TGCAGCGCCGCGGGGGGCCCCAGCCAATTCCAAGAGACCCAGTACTTC